A single sample is the source of the 27 T cell receptor beta chains below, sequenced in a study of blood T cell repertoires in COVID-19. Using immunoSEQ multiplex PCR, the repertoire was profiled, and TCRdb retains in-frame clones only, with some absent. The sample gives 320,000 or so clones, 80% to 90% of which show up once; over 4.5% is in the top ten. Sequencing input: PBMCs or T cells enriched from blood (not recorded which). The receptors come from a man younger than 45 who had recovered from COVID-19.

The V call is TRBV27, the J call TRBJ2-7; possibly TRBD2 for D (6 bases). This CDR3 region has 16 residues. Germline-derived CDR1 and CDR2 are MNHEY and SMNVEV (reference sequence). V was cut by 1 base and J by 0 bases, with 13 bases left in between. The CDR3 protein is CASSLFRGGFSYEQYF. CDR3 coding DNA: TGTGCCAGCAGTTTATTTCGTGGGGGGTTCTCCTACGAGCAGTACTTC.

V is TRBV2 and J is TRBJ1-5; the D gene is possibly TRBD1 (5 bases). Trimming shortened V by 4 bases and J by 2 bases, and 12 bases separated the two germline ends. The CDR3 contains 15 residues. The germline CDR1 and CDR2 sequences are SNHLY and FYNNEI. In DNA, the CDR3 is TGTGCCAGCAGTGGAAGGGGAATTGGCAATCAGCCCCAGCATTTT. Protein product: CASSGRGIGNQPQHF.

The sample holds one count of this clone. The chain combines TRBV7-6 with TRBJ2-2, with TRBD2 matching over 8 bases. V lost 1 base, J lost 6 bases, and 7 bases stayed unmatched. The germline V gene has CDR1 SGHVS and CDR2 FNYEAQ. The CDR3 loop spans 16 amino acids. The CDR3 DNA reads TGTGCCAGCAGCTTAGATAGCGGGGAATCGGCCGGGGAGCTGTTTTTT. It translates to CASSLDSGESAGELFF.

This chain connects TRBV4-1 to TRBJ2-5, with TRBD1 identical over 9 bases. Germline loops: CDR1 MGHRA, CDR2 YSYEKL. With 4 bases clipped from V and 5 bases from J, the junction kept 14 bases outside the gene matches. The CDR3 totals 17 residues. CDR3 in amino acids: CASSLEPGQGMAETQYF. CDR3 coding DNA: TGCGCCAGCAGCCTAGAACCGGGACAGGGAATGGCGGAGACCCAGTACTTC.

This clone was counted a single time. This sequence joins TRBV2 and TRBJ2-3; D is uncertain. V dropped 5 bases and J dropped 1 base, with 4 bases sitting between them. Germline CDR1 and CDR2: SNHLY and FYNNEI. The CDR3 is 12 amino acids. In nucleotides, the CDR3 is TGTGCCAGCAGTCAGGGCACAGATACGCAGTATTTT. It encodes CASSQGTDTQYF.

The J gene is TRBJ2-1, the V gene TRBV5-4, with a weak D call TRBD2 (6 bases). The CDR3 has 16 amino acids. The V gene lost 6 bases and the J gene lost 0 bases, with 16 bases spanning the gap. The germline V gene has CDR1 SGHNT and CDR2 YYREEE (reference sequence). The CDR3 is CASTSGGTVSYNEQFF. The CDR3 DNA reads as TGTGCCAGCACCTCTGGGGGGACCGTCTCCTACAATGAGCAGTTCTTC.

The gene calls are TRBV9 and TRBJ2-5, with 10 positions matching TRBD2. Per germline, CDR1 SGDLS and CDR2 YYNGEE. After removal of 1 base from V and 0 bases from J, the junction contained 3 bases not matched to a gene. The CDR3 consists of 16 residues. Here the CDR3 reads CASSVFLAGDQETQYF. The CDR3 DNA follows: TGTGCCAGCAGCGTATTCCTAGCGGGGGACCAAGAGACCCAGTACTTC.

The rearrangement uses TRBV5-6 and TRBJ2-1; D gene unclear. CDR3 length: 12 residues. The V and J ends lost 2 bases and 9 bases respectively, with 9 bases between them. Germline-derived CDR1 and CDR2 are SGHDT and YYEEEE. CDR3 region: CASSFIGREQFF. DNA of the CDR3: TGTGCCAGCAGCTTCATTGGGCGTGAGCAGTTCTTC.

This clone was seen only once. The chain joins TRBV13 to TRBJ2-1; D ambiguous. Germline lookup yields CDR1 PRHDT and CDR2 FYEKMQ (reference sequence). This CDR3 comprises 15 residues. Trimming left V 2 bases short and J 5 bases short, with 13 bases between. The DNA of the CDR3 is TGTGCCAGCAGCTTACGAGCATATCATGACAATGAGCAGTTCTTC. Translated, it gives CASSLRAYHDNEQFF.

This rearrangement joins TRBV4-1 to TRBJ1-2; D is uncertain. The CDR3 loop spans 16 amino acids. Trimming removed 7 bases from V and 2 bases from J, with 20 bases in between. Germline V CDR1 and CDR2: MGHRA, YSYEKL. The CDR3 nucleotides read TGCGCCAGCAAACCCCGGGTCCACCTGCCCAACTATGGCTACACCTTC. It specifies CASKPRVHLPNYGYTF.

This chain connects TRBV5-4 to TRBJ2-6; TRBD1 aligns across 8 bases. CDR1 is SGHNT, CDR2 YYREEE, per germline (reference sequence). V dropped 2 bases and J dropped 2; count of bases not matched to a gene: 0. CDR3 length: 15 residues. CDR3 sequence: CASSLQGAGANVLTF. The DNA of the CDR3 is TGTGCCAGCAGCTTACAGGGGGCTGGGGCCAACGTCCTGACTTTC.

This chain uses TRBV24-1 with TRBJ2-3; tentative D call: TRBD1 (6 bases). CDR3 size: 14 residues. Germline-derived CDR1 and CDR2 are KGHDR and SFDVKD. V was clipped by 7 bases and J by 0 bases, with 10 bases between them. CDR3: CATSTGQSTDTQYF. The CDR3 DNA reads TGTGCCACCAGCACCGGACAGAGCACAGATACGCAGTATTTT.

The V gene is TRBV28, the J gene TRBJ2-5; TRBD1 aligns across 8 bases. Germline assignment: CDR1 MDHEN and CDR2 SYDVKM. CDR3 size: 15 residues. V dropped 8 bases and J dropped 4; count of bases not matched to a gene: 12. CDR3 sequence reads: CASATTGEFRETQYF. The CDR3 DNA reads as TGTGCCAGCGCTACGACAGGGGAATTTAGAGAGACCCAGTACTTC.

This sequence joins TRBV5-1 and TRBJ2-1, with 10 positions matching TRBD1. Germline assignment: CDR1 SGHRS and CDR2 YFSETQ. The CDR3 is 15 amino acids. The trim removed 2 bases at V and 6 bases at J, leaving 5 bases unmatched. This chain's CDR3 is CASSFLGTGANEQFF. CDR3 DNA sequence: TGCGCCAGCAGCTTCTTGGGGACAGGGGCCAATGAGCAGTTCTTC.

The rearrangement links TRBV7-2 to TRBJ2-1; tentatively, D is TRBD1 (5 bases). CDR3 length: 16 residues. Germline V CDR1 and CDR2: SGHTA, FQGNSA. The V and J ends lost 5 bases and 0 bases respectively, with 14 bases between them. This CDR3 is CASSPSGRSSYNEQFF. CDR3 bases: TGTGCCAGCAGCCCCTCAGGGCGGAGCTCCTACAATGAGCAGTTCTTC.

The chain uses TRBV2 and TRBJ1-5; no reliable D call. This CDR3 comprises 12 residues. The germline V and J ends were trimmed by 6 bases and 7 bases, with 10 bases remaining between them. Germline-derived CDR1 and CDR2 are SNHLY and FYNNEI. CDR3 nucleotides: TGTGCCAGCAGCCCCGACTTGCAGCCCCAGCATTTT. It specifies CASSPDLQPQHF. Variable domain in full (rest from reference TRBV2 and TRBJ1-5): EPEVTQTPSHQVTQMGQEVILRCVPISNHLYFYWYRQILGQKVEFLVSFYNNEISEKSEIFDDQFSVERPDGSNFTLKIRSTKLEDSAMYFCASSPDLQPQHFGDGTRLSIL.

This clone was recorded a few times. The V gene is TRBV7-9, the J gene TRBJ2-7; 9 bases align to TRBD1. Germline CDR1 SEHNR, CDR2 FQNEAQ (reference sequence). The CDR3 has 14 residues. The V gene end was trimmed by 5 bases and the J gene end by 1 base; junction bases not matched to a gene: 3. The DNA for the CDR3 is TGTGCCAGCAGCACCGGGACAGGGTCCTACGAGCAGTACTTC. This encodes CASSTGTGSYEQYF.

V and J are TRBV2 and TRBJ2-1; D may be TRBD2 (5 bases). The CDR3 runs to 11 residues. Germline lookup yields CDR1 SNHLY and CDR2 FYNNEI. The V end lost 6 bases, the J end lost 10 bases, and 10 bases lay between the germline ends. This CDR3 reads CASSPPGEQFF. The CDR3 nucleotides read TGTGCCAGCAGCCCCCCGGGGGAGCAGTTCTTC.

The chain links TRBV19 to TRBJ2-7, with 9 positions matching TRBD1. Germline V lookup: CDR1 LNHDA, CDR2 SQIVND (reference sequence). The trim removed 4 bases at V and 3 bases at J, leaving 7 bases unmatched. The CDR3 extends over 15 amino acids. The CDR3 DNA sequence: TGTGCCAGTAGTACCCGGACAGGGGCGGTCTACGAGCAGTACTTC. Translated: CASSTRTGAVYEQYF.

This sequence joins TRBV10-2 and TRBJ1-5, with TRBD1 matching over 9 bases. Losses at the gene ends were 6 bases for V and 6 bases for J; bases not matched to a gene: 6. Germline CDR1 and CDR2: WSHSY and SAAADI. The CDR3 covers 14 residues. CDR3 sequence reads: CASSTGGGIQPQHF. The CDR3 DNA is TGCGCCAGCAGCACAGGGGGCGGAATTCAGCCCCAGCATTTT.

The chain has TRBV6-5 and TRBJ2-5; 13 nucleotides line up with TRBD2. Germline-derived CDR1 and CDR2 are MNHEY and SVGAGI. Trimming removed 6 bases from V and 5 bases from J; junction bases left unmatched: 6. The CDR3 runs to 15 residues. The DNA of the CDR3 is TGTGCCAGCAGACCGGGACTAGCGGGGATGGAGACCCAGTACTTC. Translated, it gives CASRPGLAGMETQYF.

This clone was seen only once. This chain connects TRBV4-1 to TRBJ2-2; 7 nucleotides match TRBD1. V shed 3 bases and J 3 bases; nucleotides not matched to a gene: 4. CDR3 length equals 15 residues. Germline CDR1 is MGHRA and CDR2 is YSYEKL. For the CDR3, the DNA is TGCGCCAGCAGCCACGGGACAGCTTACACCGGGGAGCTGTTTTTT. Translation: CASSHGTAYTGELFF.

This chain links TRBV5-1 with TRBJ1-1; possible D gene TRBD1, 5 bases. Trimming cost V 2 bases and J 3 bases, with 17 bases left between them. This CDR3 contains 16 residues. The germline V gene has CDR1 SGHRS and CDR2 YFSETQ. The CDR3 sequence: CASSFGLAGLDTEAFF. CDR3 nucleotides: TGCGCCAGCAGCTTCGGCCTCGCAGGGTTGGACACTGAAGCTTTCTTT.

In its sample, this clone was seen many times. This chain's CDR3 is CASSRGAEKLFF. CDR3 in DNA: TGTGCCAGCAGTCGGGGGGCTGAAAAACTGTTTTTT. This chain uses TRBV2 with TRBJ1-4; tentative D call: TRBD1 (6 bases). The germline gives CDR1 SNHLY, CDR2 FYNNEI. Trimming pared 5 bases from V and 7 bases from J, leaving 8 bases between. CDR3 length: 12 residues.

V gene TRBV4-2 combines with J gene TRBJ2-1, with D tentatively TRBD1 (6 bases). V was clipped by 1 base and J by 8 bases, with 12 bases between them. The length of the CDR3 is 14 residues. The germline V gene encodes CDR1 LGHNA and CDR2 YNFKEQ. The CDR3 sequence is CASSQVGPGDEQFF. CDR3 nucleotide sequence: TGTGCCAGCAGCCAAGTTGGGCCAGGGGATGAGCAGTTCTTC.

The chain employs TRBV19 and TRBJ2-7; D may be TRBD1 (5 bases). CDR1 is LNHDA, CDR2 SQIVND, per germline (reference sequence). This CDR3 has 14 residues. Trimming took 8 bases from V and 3 from J, leaving 17 bases between them. The CDR3 sequence is CASSPKGNYYEQYF. For the CDR3, the DNA is TGTGCCAGTTCCCCCAAGGGGAACTACTACGAGCAGTACTTC.

The chain couples TRBV12-3 or TRBV12-4 to TRBJ2-1; D perhaps matches TRBD1 (6 bases). This CDR3 is 13 amino acids long. Trimming stripped 6 bases from V and 4 bases from J, with 10 bases between. DNA for the CDR3: TGTGCCAGCAGGGGGACATCGTACAATGAGCAGTTCTTC. Translating gives CASRGTSYNEQFF.